A selection of T cell receptor beta chains follows, all from one sample in a study of identical twins. A single record per CDR3 protein comes from TCRdb applying MiXCR to the 5' RACE reads. Among 700,000 or so distinct CDR3 sequences listed, around 8.6% were seen once. The same data also went into a second study, on yellow fever vaccine responses in identical twins.

Source material: PBMCs. These receptors all come from a woman aged 18-29 years in good health. CDR3s include the opening cysteine and the closing phenylalanine or tryptophan. The order of the fields is CDR3 DNA, CDR3 protein, D gene, V gene, clone size, J gene. D genes are given only for firm matches. Not all rows give a size; the values are once, few, many and, for expanded clones, a class.

TGCAGTGCTACCGGGGGCGCATCAGATACGCAGTATTTT CSATGGASDTQYF - TRBV20-1 few TRBJ2-3
TGTGCCAGCAGCCCTACGGAGGCAGATACGCAGTATTTT CASSPTEADTQYF - TRBV7-9 few TRBJ2-3
TGCGCCAGCAGCTTGGCCCAGCGGTTGAACACTGAAGCTTTCTTT CASSLAQRLNTEAFF - TRBV5-1 - TRBJ1-1
TGTGCCAGCAGCAAAAAGGTGAGTAGCGGGACGATTGTCTCCTACGAGCAGTACTTC CASSKKVSSGTIVSYEQYF TRBD2 TRBV6-1 few TRBJ2-7
TGTGCCAGCAGCGGTAGAGGGTACGATGAGCAGTTCTTC CASSGRGYDEQFF - TRBV12-3/TRBV12-4 many TRBJ2-1
TGTGCCAGCAGTTTTACTAGCGGGAGAAACGGCAACGAGCAGTACTTC CASSFTSGRNGNEQYF TRBD2 TRBV12-3/TRBV12-4 few TRBJ2-7
TGCAGCGTTGAAGAGTCGGGACACTTCTCCTACGAGCAGTACTTC CSVEESGHFSYEQYF - TRBV29-1 few TRBJ2-7
TGTGCCAGCAGTTTCAGGGGACAGATCACCGGGGAGCTGTTTTTT CASSFRGQITGELFF TRBD1 TRBV12-3/TRBV12-4 few TRBJ2-2
TGTGCCAGCAGTTTATCTCCGGACTTCGAGCAGTTCTTC CASSLSPDFEQFF - TRBV12-3/TRBV12-4 many TRBJ2-1
TGTGCCAGCAGCTCCCTGCGGGGGGGGCTTCTCACAGATACGCAGTATTTT CASSSLRGGLLTDTQYF TRBD2 TRBV5-6 - TRBJ2-3
TGTGCCAGCAGTTACCATCTAAAACAGGGGGAAGGCACAGATACGCAGTATTTT CASSYHLKQGEGTDTQYF TRBD1 TRBV28 many TRBJ2-3
TGTGCCATCAGAGGAAGGACAGGCCCTGAAGCTTTCTTT CAIRGRTGPEAFF TRBD1 TRBV10-3 many TRBJ1-1
TGTGCCAGCAGCTTGGTGCGGGGGCAAGAAGATACGCAGTATTTT CASSLVRGQEDTQYF - TRBV5-6 - TRBJ2-3
TGTGCCAGCAGCTGGCGACTAGCGGGAAACTCCTACGAGCAGTACTTC CASSWRLAGNSYEQYF TRBD2 TRBV7-9 - TRBJ2-7
TGCGCCAGCAGCTCTCAGGGGGCGAATGAAAAACTGTTTTTT CASSSQGANEKLFF TRBD1 TRBV5-1 many TRBJ1-4
TGTGCCAGCAGTTTTACAGGGTTCGAGCAGTACTTC CASSFTGFEQYF - TRBV12-3/TRBV12-4 many TRBJ2-7
TGTGCCAGCAGCCAAGATTTGGGACTAGACACCGGGGAGCTGTTTTTT CASSQDLGLDTGELFF TRBD2 TRBV14 - TRBJ2-2
TGTGCCAGCAGCGGGGGACGGAACCTCTACGAGCAGTACTTC CASSGGRNLYEQYF - TRBV2 - TRBJ2-7
TGTGCCAGCAGATTGACAGAGCGAGCGAACACTGAAGCTTTCTTT CASRLTERANTEAFF - TRBV7-2 many TRBJ1-1
TGCAGTGCTAGCAAAGGTGGGACACGTCACGAGCAGTTCTTC CSASKGGTRHEQFF - TRBV20-1 many TRBJ2-1
TGTGCCAGCAGGCACAGGGGCCCATACAATGAGCAGTTCTTC CASRHRGPYNEQFF TRBD1 TRBV27 many TRBJ2-1
TGCAGCGTTGTTGCTTGGCCTAGCGGGGGGAACTCCTACGAGCAGTACTTC CSVVAWPSGGNSYEQYF TRBD2 TRBV29-1 few TRBJ2-7
TGTGCCAGCAGCTTAGGTATCTTCCAGCCCCAGCATTTT CASSLGIFQPQHF - TRBV7-2 few TRBJ1-5
TGTGCCACCAGCAGAGTACAGGGCAACGAGCAGTACTTC CATSRVQGNEQYF - TRBV15 - TRBJ2-7
TGTGCCTGGAGGGGGACAGTGCCCTACAATGAGCAGTTCTTC CAWRGTVPYNEQFF TRBD1 TRBV30 - TRBJ2-1
TGCAGTGCTACCCCTCCAGGGTCAAATGGCTACACCTTC CSATPPGSNGYTF - TRBV20-1 many TRBJ1-2
TGTGCCAGCCGAGTAGCGGGGATCTCCTACAATGAGCAGTTCTTC CASRVAGISYNEQFF TRBD2 TRBV7-9 - TRBJ2-1
TGTGCCAGCAGTTCCCTGGACAAAAGGCACTACGAGCAGTACTTC CASSSLDKRHYEQYF - TRBV28 many TRBJ2-7
TGTGCCAGCAGCTTCCCCATGGTCACTAATGAAAAACTGTTTTTT CASSFPMVTNEKLFF - TRBV7-9 few TRBJ1-4
TGTGCCAGCAGCCAAGATACGTTCGGCCGGCCCCAGTTCTTC CASSQDTFGRPQFF - TRBV14 many TRBJ2-1
TGTGCCAGCAGCCAAGTTGCCGGGGAGCTGTTTTTT CASSQVAGELFF - TRBV4-1 many TRBJ2-2
TGTGCCAGCTCACCCCGGGCTGACACTGAAGCTTTCTTT CASSPRADTEAFF - TRBV18 - TRBJ1-1
TGTGCCAGTCGAAGCAGGGGTGCCACGGGTGGGGCCAACGTCCTGACTTTC CASRSRGATGGANVLTF - TRBV19 - TRBJ2-6
TGTGCCAGTACGGCTAGCGGGGCCAGCTCCTACAATGAGCAGTTCTTC CASTASGASSYNEQFF TRBD2 TRBV6-1 - TRBJ2-1
TGTGCCAGCAGCACGATCTTAGGGGGGGGCTACGAGCAGTACTTC CASSTILGGGYEQYF - TRBV7-2 few TRBJ2-7
TGTGCCAGCAGCGTAGAATCGGGGTTGGTTCAAGAGACCCAGTACTTC CASSVESGLVQETQYF - TRBV9 many TRBJ2-5
TGCAGTGCTTGGACTAGCGGAGGCTCCTACGAGCAGTACTTC CSAWTSGGSYEQYF TRBD2 TRBV20-1 - TRBJ2-7
TGCAGTGCTAGAAAGGACGGAGAGACCCAGTACTTC CSARKDGETQYF - TRBV20-1 - TRBJ2-5
TGTGCCAGCAGCTTAGGGGGGGCGGGAGAGAGATACGAGCAGTACTTC CASSLGGAGERYEQYF - TRBV7-9 few TRBJ2-7
TGCAGTGCAAGACATACAGGGGGCTCCTACGAGCAGTACTTC CSARHTGGSYEQYF TRBD1 TRBV20-1 many TRBJ2-7
TGTGCCAGCAGCTCCACAGGGTCCGAGCAGTACTTC CASSSTGSEQYF - TRBV6-5 many TRBJ2-7
TGCAGTGCTAGAGGGTTTAAAGCCGATAATTCACCCCTCCACTTT CSARGFKADNSPLHF - TRBV20-1 many TRBJ1-6